The rows below give T cell receptor beta chains drawn from one sample of a study of neurological immune-mediated disorders. Using its own MiXCR run on the 5' RACE reads, TCRdb lists one record per CDR3 protein. The sample includes about 52,000 distinct CDR3 sequences, 3% to 4% of them seen just once. Material for sequencing was PBMCs. The receptors derive from a man aged 60-69 years with multiple sclerosis. Each CDR3 is given with its conserved first and last residue. The D gene is left open where the match is weak. The listing skips clone size in some rows; elsewhere it reads once, few, many or a size class.

j_call	v_call	d_call	clone_size	cdr3_nt	cdr3_aa
TRBJ1-5	TRBV20-1	-	many	TGCAGTGCTAGAGGAGGGGGTAGCAATCAGCCCCAGCATTTT	CSARGGGSNQPQHF
TRBJ2-2	TRBV5-4	-	many	TGTGCCAGCAGCTTGGAAGGATTTAACACCGGGGAGCTGTTTTTT	CASSLEGFNTGELFF
TRBJ1-2	TRBV9	TRBD1	few	TGTGCCAGCAGCTACGGACAGGGGTATGGCTACACCTTC	CASSYGQGYGYTF
TRBJ2-3	TRBV5-1	-	many	TGCGCCAGCACGGATAAGGGGAGGCCAGATACGCAGTATTTT	CASTDKGRPDTQYF
TRBJ2-7	TRBV5-5	-	many	TGTGCCAGCAGTCGCGGGGACAGCTACGAGCAGTACTTC	CASSRGDSYEQYF
TRBJ2-1	TRBV4-1	TRBD2	many	TGCGCCAGCAGCCCCTTAGCTAGCGGGGGGGCCGGCTCCTACAATGAGCAGTTCTTC	CASSPLASGGAGSYNEQFF
TRBJ1-5	TRBV9	-	many	TGTGCCAGCAGCGCCTCGGGGGTTCCTCAGCCCCAGCATTTT	CASSASGVPQPQHF
TRBJ1-1	TRBV5-1	-	many	TGCGCCAGCAGCGTGGCCGGGGGAATGAACACTGAAGCTTTCTTT	CASSVAGGMNTEAFF
TRBJ1-2	TRBV5-1	-	few	TGCGCCAGCAGTCCCGACCCGATTGGCCCCGGGTCTAACTATGGCTACACCTTC	CASSPDPIGPGSNYGYTF
TRBJ1-2	TRBV28	-	many	TGTGCCAGCGGGGGAGGGACCGTTTATGGCTACACCTTC	CASGGGTVYGYTF
TRBJ2-7	TRBV4-1	-	many	TGCGCCAGCAGCCAATCCCCCACTGCGGCATTTTACGAGCAGTACTTC	CASSQSPTAAFYEQYF
TRBJ2-2	TRBV27	-	-	TGTGCCAGCAGTTTAGGGGGGTGGTCCGGGGAGCTGTTTTTT	CASSLGGWSGELFF
TRBJ1-2	TRBV10-3	TRBD1	many	TGTGCCATCAGTGACGGCGGACAGGGCCTTCGCCAAACCTTC	CAISDGGQGLRQTF
TRBJ2-6	TRBV5-1	-	many	TGCGCCAGCATGCGGCAGGCCAGCTCTGGGGCCAACGTCCTGACTTTC	CASMRQASSGANVLTF